This T cell receptor beta chain was obtained from a study of PD-1 blockade in classical Hodgkin lymphoma. The overall study: Patients in the cohort were put on intravenous nivolumab, 3 mg/kg every 2 weeks.

For this clone: What it binds is unknown.

Relapse after autologous stem cell transplantation occurred in every patient, and brentuximab vedotin exposure varied. The CDR3 spans 11 residues. Germline CDR1 reads SGHTA; CDR2 reads FQGNSA. With 5 bases removed from V and 4 bases from J, the gap between germline ends came to 5 bases. Sequenced by immunoSEQ multiplex PCR; TCRdb stores in-frame clones only, minus some. The sample includes about 97,000 clones, approximately 88% seen only once; the top ten take approximately 12%. The study, taken as a whole, reports: Relapsed/refractory patients reportedly had lower baseline diversity than newly diagnosed patients. CD4+ TCR diversity climbed significantly by C4D1, unlike CD8+ TCR diversity.

The chain employs TRBV7-2 and TRBJ1-2, with no clear D. The sample in question was peripheral blood mononuclear cells (PBMCs), obtained at baseline. This TCR was recovered from a human donor with classical Hodgkin lymphoma. Here the CDR3 DNA reads TGTGCCAGCAGCCTGATCTATGGCTACACCTTC. As protein: CASSLIYGYTF.